Listed here are 30 T cell receptor beta chains from one sample, sequenced in a study of cytomegalovirus exposure and HLA in healthy donors. The PCR employed 60 Vbeta primers together with 13 Jbeta primers. Clones were read by immunoSEQ multiplex PCR, and TCRdb kept only the in-frame ones, dropping some. The sample lists around 170,000 clones, approximately 80% occurring once. Material for sequencing was PBMCs. The receptors come from a woman between 50 and 59 years old in good health and CMV-seropositive.

This clone was found a few times. The chain has TRBV28 and TRBJ1-2, with D tentatively TRBD1 (6 bases). CDR1 and CDR2 (germline): MDHEN, SYDVKM. V was pared by 7 bases and J by 7 bases, with 16 bases between. This CDR3 spans 13 amino acids. The CDR3 sequence: CASTGGAVRGYTF. Written as DNA, the CDR3 is TGTGCCAGCACCGGGGGGGCGGTACGTGGCTACACCTTC.

The V and J genes are TRBV4-1 and TRBJ1-6; the D gene is possibly TRBD1 (5 bases). Trimming cost V 1 base and J 3 bases, with 10 bases left between them. Germline V CDR1 and CDR2: MGHRA, YSYEKL. The CDR3 extends over 16 amino acids. The CDR3 DNA reads as TGCGCCAGCAGCCAAGGGGGGGTAGGCTATAATTCACCCCTCCACTTT. It yields the protein CASSQGGVGYNSPLHF.

The rearrangement uses TRBV19 and TRBJ2-7; 10 bases map to TRBD1. CDR1 and CDR2 (germline): LNHDA, SQIVND (reference sequence). V was clipped by 4 bases and J by 5 bases; unmatched bases: 8. This CDR3 is built from 15 residues. CDR3 amino acids: CASSTPGTGVHEQYF. Written as DNA, the CDR3 is TGTGCCAGTAGTACCCCCGGGACAGGGGTGCACGAGCAGTACTTC.

The V call is TRBV18, the J call TRBJ1-2, with D possibly matching TRBD1 (6 bases). The CDR3 has 15 amino acids. Trimming left V 3 bases short and J 1 base short, with 12 bases between. Per the germline V gene, CDR1 is KGHSH and CDR2 is LQKENI. Here the CDR3 reads CASSPTTGDNYGYTF. DNA of the CDR3: TGTGCCAGCTCACCGACGACAGGAGATAACTATGGCTACACCTTC. Full variable domain (remainder filled in from reference TRBV18 and TRBJ1-2): NAGVMQNPRHLVRRRGQEARLRCSPMKGHSHVYWYRQLPEEGLKFMVYLQKENIIDESGMPKERFSAEFPKEGPSILRIQQVVRGDSAAYFCASSPTTGDNYGYTFGSGTRLTVV.

The chain recombines TRBV5-1 with TRBJ2-1; 11 bases align to TRBD2. V shed 4 bases, J shed 6 bases, and the junction held 3 bases outside the gene matches. This CDR3 region has 14 residues. Germline V gene sequence: CDR1 SGHRS, CDR2 YFSETQ. In nucleotides, the CDR3 is TGCGCCAGCAGCAGTAGCGGGGGGGGCAATGAGCAGTTCTTC. Protein sequence: CASSSSGGGNEQFF.

As concerns this clone: The junction differs from germline at one of its ends, possibly a read error. The genes are TRBV5-4 and TRBJ2-2; tentatively, D is TRBD1 (6 bases). The CDR3 runs 15 residues. Germline values: CDR1 SGHNT, CDR2 YYREEE (reference sequence). Written as DNA, the CDR3 is TGCGCCAGCAGCTTGATGCTGGGGGCGTCCGGGGAGCTGTTTTTT. Translated, it gives CASSLMLGASGELFF.

This chain joins TRBV27 and TRBJ2-7, with D possibly matching TRBD1 (6 bases). This CDR3 comprises 12 residues. V was cut by 3 bases and J by 7 bases, with 10 bases left in between. Germline V gene sequence: CDR1 MNHEY, CDR2 SMNVEV (reference sequence). This CDR3 is CASSLTGGEQYF. The CDR3 DNA reads TGTGCCAGCAGTTTGACAGGTGGGGAGCAGTACTTC.

The chain combines TRBV19 with TRBJ2-1; D possibly corresponds to TRBD1 (6 bases). The CDR3 length is 15 residues. Germline CDR1 is LNHDA and CDR2 is SQIVND (reference sequence). V lost 7 bases and J lost 0, with 13 bases in between. CDR3 in amino acids: CASTSDRSSYNEQFF. The CDR3 DNA reads as TGTGCCAGTACCTCAGACAGGAGCTCCTACAATGAGCAGTTCTTC.

The chain links TRBV2 to TRBJ1-6; D is possibly TRBD1 (5 bases). The CDR3 sequence is 16 residues long. V was cut by 1 base and J by 9 bases, with 16 bases left in between. The germline V gene encodes CDR1 SNHLY and CDR2 FYNNEI. The CDR3 DNA reads TGTGCCAGCAGTGAAGAGTCCCAGGGAAAGAGTTCACCCCTCCACTTT. Amino acids: CASSEESQGKSSPLHF.

This clone occurred a few times. J is TRBJ1-1 and V is TRBV6-5; perhaps TRBD1 as D (5 bases). The CDR3 contains 12 residues. CDR1 is MNHEY and CDR2 is SVGAGI in the germline V gene. With 8 bases removed from V and 5 bases from J, the gap between germline ends came to 12 bases. Written as DNA, the CDR3 is TGTGCCAGCTTGGGGGGTAGGACTGAAGCTTTCTTT. Translated: CASLGGRTEAFF.

The rearrangement joins TRBV18 to TRBJ1-5; D possibly corresponds to TRBD1 (5 bases). V was cut by 6 bases and J by 0 bases, with 12 bases left in between. In germline, CDR1 is KGHSH, CDR2 LQKENI. This CDR3 has 15 residues. CDR3 in DNA: TGTGCCAGCTCCGACAGTCCTCCTAGCAATCAGCCCCAGCATTTT. It is translated as CASSDSPPSNQPQHF.

The chain carries TRBV11-2 and TRBJ2-7; possibly TRBD1 for D (6 bases). This CDR3 comprises 12 residues. Germline values: CDR1 SGHAT, CDR2 FQNNGV. V shed 5 bases and J shed 12 bases, with 17 bases lying between them. The CDR3 protein is CASSTQGPVGYF. The CDR3 nucleotides read TGTGCCAGCAGCACCCAGGGGCCGGTGGGGTACTTC.

The V call is TRBV11-2, the J call TRBJ1-6; TRBD1 matches 7 bases. V shed 1 base, J shed 10 bases, and the junction held 10 bases outside the gene matches. The CDR3 covers 16 residues. Germline V lookup: CDR1 SGHAT, CDR2 FQNNGV. The CDR3 DNA follows: TGTGCCAGCAGCTTAGGGGACAGCACCCCGCGGTCACCCCTCCACTTT. It encodes CASSLGDSTPRSPLHF. Complete variable domain (other parts from reference TRBV11-2 and TRBJ1-6): EAGVAQSPRYKIIEKRQSVAFWCNPISGHATLYWYQQILGQGPKLLIQFQNNGVVDDSQLPKDRFSAERLKGVDSTLKIQPAKLEDSAVYLCASSLGDSTPRSPLHFGNGTRLTVT.

About this clone: One end of the junction is discordant with germline, which a read error may explain. This chain joins TRBV7-9 and TRBJ2-2, with 8 positions matching TRBD1. This CDR3 region has 14 residues. Germline V lookup: CDR1 SEHNR, CDR2 FQNEAQ (reference sequence). The CDR3 DNA reads TGTTCCAGCAGCGCACAGGGGGACACCGGGGAGCTGTTTTTT. Its translation: CSSSAQGDTGELFF.

The chain uses TRBV7-2 and TRBJ1-3; possibly TRBD1 for D (5 bases). The CDR3 length is 14 residues. Between the trimmed V and J ends, which lost 5 bases and 2 bases, there was a span of 10 bases. Germline loops: CDR1 SGHTA, CDR2 FQGNSA. The CDR3 DNA follows: TGTGCCAGCAGCACCAGGGTTGCTGGAAACACCATATATTTT. The encoded protein is CASSTRVAGNTIYF. Together with reference TRBV7-2 and TRBJ1-3, the CDR3 gives the full variable domain: GAGVSQSPSNKVTEKGKDVELRCDPISGHTALYWYRQSLGQGLEFLIYFQGNSAPDKSGLPSDRFSAERTGGSVSTLTIQRTQQEDSAVYLCASSTRVAGNTIYFGEGSWLTVV.

The DNA for the CDR3 is TGCGCCAGCAGCCCCGGGCCTAGCTCTGGAGATACGCAGTATTTT. It yields the protein CASSPGPSSGDTQYF. V and J are TRBV5-1 and TRBJ2-3, with a possible D match to TRBD2 (5 bases). CDR1 and CDR2 (germline): SGHRS, YFSETQ. Trimming shortened V by 4 bases and J by 5 bases, and 17 bases separated the two germline ends. CDR3 length: 15 amino acids. Combining the CDR3 with reference TRBV5-1 and TRBJ2-3 gives the whole variable domain KAGVTQTPRYLIKTRGQQVTLSCSPISGHRSVSWYQQTPGQGLQFLFEYFSETQRNKGNFPGRFSGRQFSNSRSEMNVSTLELGDSALYLCASSPGPSSGDTQYFGPGTRLTVL.

The V and J genes are TRBV19 and TRBJ1-5; 7 bases agree with TRBD1. Germline V gene data show CDR1 as LNHDA and CDR2 as SQIVND (reference sequence). Trimming cost V 4 bases and J 6 bases; bases outside gene matches: 9. CDR3 size: 15 residues. CDR3 nucleotide sequence: TGTGCCAGTAGTACGAGACAGGGTCCGGGTCAGCCCCAGCATTTT. Its translation is CASSTRQGPGQPQHF.

This chain uses TRBV5-1 with TRBJ1-1, with D unclear. The CDR3 covers 13 residues. The V gene lost 0 bases and the J gene lost 1 base, with 4 bases spanning the gap. The germline CDR1 and CDR2 sequences are SGHRS and YFSETQ. The CDR3 loop is CASSLARNTEAFF. CDR3 bases: TGCGCCAGCAGCTTGGCCCGGAACACTGAAGCTTTCTTT.

The V call is TRBV7-3, the J call TRBJ1-6; D is possibly TRBD1 (5 bases). The germline V and J ends were trimmed by 5 bases and 7 bases, with 9 bases remaining between them. The CDR3 covers 13 residues. Germline CDR1 SGHTA, CDR2 FQGTGA. CDR3 in DNA: TGTGCCAGCAGCCTAAACAGGAATTCACCCCTCCACTTT. The encoded protein is CASSLNRNSPLHF.

This clone was counted between two and nine times. The V and J genes are TRBV11-3 and TRBJ2-2, with 10 bases aligning to TRBD1. The V and J ends lost 1 base and 3 bases, in that order; junction bases with no gene match: 2. CDR3 length: 16 residues. Germline V gene sequence: CDR1 SGHNT, CDR2 YENEEA. CDR3 residues: CASSLGTGGHTGELFF. The DNA of the CDR3 is TGTGCCAGCAGCTTAGGGACAGGGGGACACACCGGGGAGCTGTTTTTT. The full variable domain, completed using reference TRBV11-3 and TRBJ2-2, is EAGVVQSPRYKIIEKKQPVAFWCNPISGHNTLYWYLQNLGQGPELLIRYENEEAVDDSQLPKDRFSAERLKGVDSTLKIQPAELGDSAVYLCASSLGTGGHTGELFFGEGSRLTVL.

The V call is TRBV15, the J call TRBJ1-5; TRBD1 agrees at 7 bases. J was trimmed by 7 bases and V by 2 bases; bases with no gene match: 2. Germline CDR1 is LNHNV and CDR2 is YYDKDF (reference sequence). The CDR3 covers 13 residues. This CDR3 reads CATSRYRGQPQHF. CDR3 coding DNA: TGTGCCACCAGCAGATACAGGGGCCAGCCCCAGCATTTT.

V gene TRBV6-6 combines with J gene TRBJ1-1; 8 positions agree with TRBD1. CDR3 length: 15 amino acids. Looked up from germline, CDR1 is MNHNY and CDR2 is SVGAGI (reference sequence). With V trimmed by 6 bases and J by 1 base, 7 bases remained unmatched. CDR3 residues: CASSPGQGGNTEAFF. DNA of the CDR3: TGTGCCAGCAGCCCCGGACAGGGAGGGAACACTGAAGCTTTCTTT.

The sample holds a few counts of this clone. The V and J genes are TRBV2 and TRBJ2-3; TRBD2 aligns across 10 bases. The trim removed 3 bases at V and 6 bases at J, leaving 6 bases unmatched. Germline CDR1 SNHLY, CDR2 FYNNEI. The CDR3 consists of 15 residues. For the CDR3, the DNA is TGTGCCAGCAGTGAGCGGATAGCGGGGGGTGATACGCAGTATTTT. Translating gives CASSERIAGGDTQYF.

This chain connects TRBV6-9 to TRBJ2-1; 8 nucleotides line up with TRBD2. There are 16 residues in the CDR3. In germline, CDR1 is MNHGY, CDR2 SVAAGI. V dropped 7 bases and J dropped 8; count of bases not matched to a gene: 16. The CDR3 reads CASIGGERGIVDEQFF. The CDR3 coding sequence is TGTGCCAGCATCGGCGGGGAGCGGGGGATCGTCGATGAGCAGTTCTTC.

The chain recombines TRBV28 with TRBJ2-5; D might be TRBD1 (6 bases). CDR1 and CDR2 from the germline V gene are MDHEN and SYDVKM. Trimming shortened V by 7 bases and J by 0 bases, and 12 bases separated the two germline ends. CDR3 length: 14 amino acids. The CDR3 coding sequence is TGTGCCAGCACCTTGGACAGACACCAAGAGACCCAGTACTTC. Translation gives CASTLDRHQETQYF. Supplemented by reference TRBV28 and TRBJ2-5, the full variable domain reads DVKVTQSSRYLVKRTGEKVFLECVQDMDHENMFWYRQDPGLGLRLIYFSYDVKMKEKGDIPEGYSVSREKKERFSLILESASTNQTSMYLCASTLDRHQETQYFGPGTRLLVL.

This CDR3 is CASSPRTSGYEQYF. In DNA form, the CDR3 reads TGTGCCAGCAGCCCACGGACTTCTGGCTACGAGCAGTACTTC. The J gene is TRBJ2-7, the V gene TRBV9, with a weak D call TRBD2 (5 bases). Germline loops: CDR1 SGDLS, CDR2 YYNGEE. CDR3 length: 14 residues. V was pared by 4 bases and J by 3 bases, with 14 bases between.

The DNA of the CDR3 is TGTGCCAGCGGCCTCGGACAGACTCGTCAGCCCCAGCATTTT. Its protein product is CASGLGQTRQPQHF. V usage is TRBV2 and J usage is TRBJ1-5; D may be TRBD1 (6 bases). Germline-derived CDR1 and CDR2 are SNHLY and FYNNEI. This CDR3 contains 14 residues. The V and J ends lost 8 bases and 6 bases respectively, with 17 bases between them. Filled out from reference TRBV2 and TRBJ1-5, the complete variable domain reads EPEVTQTPSHQVTQMGQEVILRCVPISNHLYFYWYRQILGQKVEFLVSFYNNEISEKSEIFDDQFSVERPDGSNFTLKIRSTKLEDSAMYFCASGLGQTRQPQHFGDGTRLSIL.

This chain uses TRBV21-1 with TRBJ2-3; the table's D call of TRBD1 was not tested on the DNA. TRBV21-1 is classified as a pseudogene. This CDR3 has 17 residues. CDR3 loop: CASSRLLQGALTDTQYF. In DNA, the CDR3 is TGTGCCAGCAGCAGACTTTTACAGGGGGCGCTCACAGATACGCAGTATTTT.

The chain is built from TRBV19 and TRBJ1-2, with 7 bases matching TRBD1. Per germline, CDR1 LNHDA and CDR2 SQIVND (reference sequence). This CDR3 is 17 amino acids long. Trimming took 4 bases from V and 0 from J; bases not matched to a gene: 11. This CDR3 is CASSTGGGGTTNYGYTF. In DNA form, the CDR3 reads TGTGCCAGTAGTACCGGCGGAGGGGGCACCACTAACTATGGCTACACCTTC.

This clone appeared once. The V and J genes are TRBV6-4 and TRBJ2-1; D possibly corresponds to TRBD1 (5 bases). Trimming took 5 bases from V and 5 from J, leaving 13 bases between them. CDR1 is MRHNA and CDR2 is SNTAGT in the germline V gene. The CDR3 has 14 amino acids. CDR3 region: CASSRQSGDNEQFF. Here the CDR3 DNA reads TGTGCCAGCAGTAGACAGAGTGGGGACAATGAGCAGTTCTTC.